The clone carrying this T cell receptor beta chain was seen once. Antigen: not known. V shed 5 bases and J shed 0 bases, with 5 bases lying between them. The CDR3 totals 13 residues. The V gene's germline CDR1 is MRHNA and CDR2 SNTAGT. This sample was taken from a study of siplizumab effects on memory and regulatory T cells. Overall study results and limits: Roughly 80-96% of proliferating CD4+ or CD8+ clones lacked a naive or memory phenotype that could be assigned. The authors mapped only a minor fraction of alloreactive clones to unstimulated subsets.

Sequencing of each sample assayed some 9.2 x 10^4 TCR templates. The repertoire was sequenced with immunoSEQ multiplex PCR; TCRdb's copy has only in-frame clones and lacks some. The table shows about 68,000 clones, with 93% occurring only once. The sequence derives from a human donor in good health. The chain employs TRBV6-4 and TRBJ2-1; no clear D. Sequenced material: CD8+ T cells sorted from blood. The CDR3 spells CASSRSSYNEQFF. The CDR3 coding sequence is TGTGCCAGCAGTCGGAGCTCCTACAATGAGCAGTTCTTC.